This TCR beta chain was found in a study of cytomegalovirus exposure and HLA in healthy donors. Clones were read by immunoSEQ multiplex PCR, and TCRdb kept only the in-frame ones, dropping some. The sample consists of about 130,000 clones, 75% to 90% of them appearing once. The specimen sequenced was PBMCs. This TCR derives from a woman aged 18-29 years in good health and CMV-seronegative.

The DNA for the CDR3 is TGTGCCAGCAGCTTGCTTGCAGGCCCCCTTGACATTCAGTACTTC. It encodes CASSLLAGPLDIQYF. V usage is TRBV5-6 and J usage is TRBJ2-4; D uncertain. V was pared by 1 base and J by 8 bases, with 16 bases between. The CDR3 is 15 amino acids. Germline V gene lookup returns CDR1 SGHDT and CDR2 YYEEEE.